The sample holds one count of the clone carrying this T cell receptor (beta chain). CD45RO-negative CD8 cells positively selected for CCR7 made up the naive population, which excluded terminally differentiated effector memory CD45RA+ cells. Those who donated were healthy HIV-negative adults, with no recent acute infections or vaccinations reported. These data come from a study of shared clonotypes between healthy human individuals. Looking at the study overall: The study used three CD4 naive, three CD4 memory, two CD8 naive and one CD8 memory plate per donor.

Germline loops: CDR1 SGHVS, CDR2 FNYEAQ. The CDR3 runs 14 residues. The V gene lost 2 bases and the J gene lost 5 bases, with 13 bases spanning the gap. Assay used: immunoSEQ multiplex PCR; TCRdb lists only in-frame clones, some missing. The table records about 1,800,000 clones, approximately 94% of them present only once. This sequence originates from a man younger than 35 in good health. The sequenced sample consisted of naive CD8+ T cells sorted from blood. The V gene is TRBV7-6, the J gene TRBJ2-7; D ambiguous. The CDR3 nucleotides are TGTGCCAGCAGCTTATTCTTGGGCGGCGACGAGCAGTACTTC. This gives the protein CASSLFLGGDEQYF.